In its sample, the clone carrying this TCR beta chain was seen a few times. The sample belongs to a study of somatic mutations in cytotoxic T cells in rheumatoid arthritis. CDR3 length: 15 residues. Per germline, CDR1 GTSNPN and CDR2 SVGIG (reference sequence). The V gene end was trimmed by 0 bases and the J gene end by 3 bases; junction bases not matched to a gene: 0. Data came from immunoSEQ multiplex PCR; TCRdb stores just in-frame clones and leaves some out. This table holds fewer than 25,000 clones, around 67% found once. The sequence came from an adult with rheumatoid arthritis. The sample consisted of CD8+ T cells sorted from blood. This chain links TRBV30 with TRBJ2-1; 12 positions match TRBD2. DNA of the CDR3: TGTGCCTGGAGTGTGACTAGCGGGGGCTACAATGAGCAGTTCTTC. Translation: CAWSVTSGGYNEQFF.